This is a list of T cell receptor beta chains from one sample in a study of blood T cell repertoires in COVID-19. The data were produced by immunoSEQ multiplex PCR, yet TCRdb's version contains in-frame clones alone and is incomplete. The sample holds around 120,000 clones; roughly nine tenths are singletons and the top ten take 32%. Material: peripheral blood. The source is a woman of 80 years or more with acute or convalescent COVID-19. Each CDR3 is given with its conserved first and last residue. D genes are given only for firm matches. Where a row states a size, it is once, few, many or the class of an expanded clone; other rows omit it.

cdr3_length clone_size d_call j_call v_call cdr3_aa cdr3_nt
12 NA TRBD1 TRBJ2-2 TRBV30 CACTGGGGELFF TGTGCCTGTACAGGGGGAGGCGGGGAGCTGTTTTTT
16 NA NA TRBJ1-1 TRBV6-5 CASSYDGQFMNTEAFF TGTGCCAGCAGTTACGATGGACAGTTCATGAACACTGAAGCTTTCTTT
11 NA NA TRBJ2-7 TRBV5-1 CASSPSYEQYF TGCGCCAGCAGCCCGTCCTACGAGCAGTACTTC
17 NA TRBD2 TRBJ2-7 TRBV4-1 CASSQATSGGAYNEQYF TGCGCCAGCAGCCAGGCAACTAGCGGGGGGGCCTACAATGAGCAGTACTTC
13 NA NA TRBJ2-5 TRBV6-5 CASRGTTPETQYF TGTGCCAGCAGGGGGACAACCCCCGAGACCCAGTACTTC
16 NA TRBD2 TRBJ2-3 TRBV5-6 CASSIRLAGYTDTQYF TGTGCCAGCAGCATCCGACTAGCGGGGTACACAGATACGCAGTATTTT
13 NA NA TRBJ1-6 TRBV19 CASSPGAGSPLHF TGTGCCAGTAGTCCAGGGGCTGGTTCACCCCTCCACTTT
13 NA TRBD1 TRBJ2-7 TRBV18 CASSSQGADEQYF TGTGCCAGCTCATCACAGGGGGCGGACGAGCAGTACTTC
14 NA NA TRBJ2-7 TRBV14 CASSQVQGIYEQYF TGTGCCAGCAGCCAAGTCCAGGGGATCTACGAGCAGTACTTC
14 NA NA TRBJ1-1 TRBV27 CASSFYGGNTEAFF TGTGCCAGCAGTTTCTACGGGGGGAACACTGAAGCTTTCTTT
14 NA NA TRBJ1-1 TRBV5-1 CASSPSGLVSEAFF TGCGCCAGCAGCCCCTCAGGTTTGGTCTCTGAAGCTTTCTTT
15 NA NA TRBJ2-7 TRBV2 CASSEAAAETYEQYF TGTGCCAGCAGTGAGGCGGCGGCAGAGACCTACGAGCAGTACTTC
14 NA TRBD1 TRBJ1-1 TRBV6-1 CASSEAGTGSEAFF TGTGCCAGCAGTGAAGCTGGGACAGGGTCTGAAGCTTTCTTT
20 NA TRBD1 TRBJ2-2 TRBV11-3 CASSLEGGGQGYLNTGELFF TGTGCCAGCAGCTTAGAGGGGGGCGGACAGGGCTACTTGAACACCGGGGAGCTGTTTTTT
16 NA NA TRBJ1-3 TRBV2 CASSPSQGISGNTIYF TGTGCCAGCAGTCCCTCCCAGGGGATCTCTGGAAACACCATATATTTT
16 NA TRBD1 TRBJ2-7 TRBV10-3 CAISEVVNRGLDEQYF TGTGCCATCAGTGAGGTGGTTAACAGGGGCCTTGACGAGCAGTACTTC
15 once NA TRBJ2-5 TRBV12-5 CASGLHLGGQETQYF TGTGCTAGTGGTTTGCACCTCGGGGGACAAGAGACCCAGTACTTC
14 NA NA TRBJ1-5 TRBV6-5 CASRTTGSNQPQHF TGTGCCAGCAGAACCACAGGGAGCAATCAGCCCCAGCATTTT
14 NA NA TRBJ1-1 TRBV10-3 CAISESWQGIWAFF TGTGCCATCAGTGAGTCATGGCAGGGGATTTGGGCTTTCTTT
14 NA NA TRBJ1-1 TRBV18 CASSASNLRTEAFF TGTGCCAGCTCAGCTTCCAACCTACGCACTGAAGCTTTCTTT
15 NA TRBD1 TRBJ1-4 TRBV6-5 CASSKDRGLGEKLFF TGTGCCAGCAGTAAGGACAGGGGGCTCGGTGAAAAACTGTTTTTT
15 NA NA TRBJ2-6 TRBV7-2 CASSLVGAGANVLTF TGTGCCAGCAGCTTAGTAGGGGCTGGGGCCAACGTCCTGACTTTC
15 NA TRBD1 TRBJ2-7 TRBV30 CAWSVLGQGHYEQYF TGTGCCTGGAGTGTACTGGGACAGGGCCACTACGAGCAGTACTTC
12 NA NA TRBJ1-4 TRBV30 CAWGPKSGKLFF TGTGCCTGGGGCCCCAAGTCCGGGAAACTGTTTTTT
13 NA NA TRBJ1-2 TRBV30 CAWSPGSNYGYTF TGTGCCTGGAGCCCAGGATCTAACTATGGCTACACCTTC
13 NA NA TRBJ2-7 TRBV5-6 CASSLDRRGRGYF TGTGCCAGCAGCTTGGACCGGCGGGGGCGGGGGTACTTC
14 NA NA TRBJ1-3 TRBV4-1 CASSVIGSGNTIYF TGCGCCAGCAGCGTCATCGGCTCTGGAAACACCATATATTTT
15 few TRBD2 TRBJ2-1 TRBV2 CASQTSGGPYNEQFF TGTGCCAGCCAAACTAGCGGGGGGCCGTACAATGAGCAGTTCTTC
19 once NA TRBJ1-5 TRBV21-1 CASSKDRNDRSYSNQPQHF TGTGCCAGCAGCAAAGATCGAAATGACAGATCCTATAGCAATCAGCCCCAGCATTTT
17 NA NA TRBJ1-1 TRBV28 CASSLFSGSSGSTEAFF TGTGCCAGCAGTTTATTCTCAGGGTCATCTGGTAGTACTGAAGCTTTCTTT
18 NA NA TRBJ1-6 TRBV6-6 CASSRTVYYGSYNSPLHF TGTGCCAGCAGTCGGACAGTCTATTACGGGTCCTATAATTCACCCCTCCACTTT
12 NA NA TRBJ1-2 TRBV25-1 CASSFTGYGYTF TGTGCCAGCAGTTTCACAGGCTACGGCTACACCTTC
17 NA TRBD1 TRBJ2-2 TRBV5-4 CASSFRQGAGDTGELFF TGTGCCAGCAGCTTCAGACAGGGGGCGGGGGACACCGGGGAGCTGTTTTTT
16 NA TRBD2 TRBJ2-1 TRBV10-3 CAISDRLAGGPHEQFF TGTGCCATCAGTGATAGGCTAGCGGGGGGGCCCCATGAGCAGTTCTTC
15 NA TRBD1 TRBJ2-7 TRBV24-1 CATSAGQGSSYEQYF TGTGCCACCAGTGCCGGACAGGGATCCTCCTACGAGCAGTACTTC
14 NA TRBD2 TRBJ2-5 TRBV7-2 CASSPGLTPETQYF TGTGCCAGCAGCCCGGGACTAACCCCGGAGACCCAGTACTTC
15 NA NA TRBJ2-3 TRBV28 CAILPGAPSTDTQYF TGTGCCATCCTCCCTGGGGCACCGAGCACAGATACGCAGTATTTT
13 NA NA TRBJ2-7 TRBV5-4 CASSPGRGYEQYF TGTGCCAGCAGCCCCGGCCGGGGCTACGAGCAGTACTTC
14 NA NA TRBJ1-2 TRBV6-6 CASSHAVGGYGYTF TGTGCCAGCAGTCACGCGGTGGGGGGCTATGGCTACACCTTC
11 NA NA TRBJ2-1 TRBV27 CASSLYNEQFF TGTGCCAGCAGTCTGTACAATGAGCAGTTCTTC
13 NA TRBD1 TRBJ1-2 TRBV6-5 CASTPGQLYGYTF TGTGCCAGCACCCCGGGACAGCTCTATGGCTACACCTTC
17 NA NA TRBJ2-6 TRBV7-2 CARGWGREYSGANVLTF TGTGCCAGGGGCTGGGGCAGGGAATATTCTGGGGCCAACGTCCTGACTTTC
14 NA NA TRBJ2-3 TRBV10-3 CAISVGGGTDTQYF TGTGCCATCAGTGTTGGGGGCGGCACAGATACGCAGTATTTT
15 NA TRBD1 TRBJ1-1 TRBV6-5 CASSTRDRGSTEAFF TGTGCCAGCAGCACCCGGGACAGGGGATCCACTGAAGCTTTCTTT
14 NA NA TRBJ1-1 TRBV7-3 CASSFGQRGTEAFF TGTGCCAGCAGCTTTGGACAGAGGGGCACTGAAGCTTTCTTT
13 NA NA TRBJ1-5 TRBV6-5 CASSYRENQPQHF TGTGCCAGCAGTTACAGGGAGAATCAGCCCCAGCATTTT
14 NA TRBD1 TRBJ2-5 TRBV7-9 CASSPGQGPETQYF TGTGCCAGCAGCCCAGGACAGGGACCAGAGACCCAGTACTTC
14 NA TRBD1 TRBJ1-2 TRBV2 CASRTGMSNYGYTF TGTGCCAGCAGGACAGGGATGTCAAACTATGGCTACACCTTC